The 21 T cell receptor beta chains listed next were all sequenced from one sample in a study of beta chain features in type 1 diabetes. Expressed TCRB transcripts were sequenced because the isolated RNA had all been reverse transcribed beforehand. Assay: immunoSEQ multiplex PCR; the TCRdb copy retains only in-frame clones and omits some. The data show hundreds of thousands of clones, roughly a sixth seen once. Specimen: naive CD4+ T cells from blood. The receptors shown here come from a man aged 18 to 29 in good health.

V gene TRBV7-3 combines with J gene TRBJ2-1, with 9 bases that match TRBD1. V shed 6 bases and J 7 bases; nucleotides not matched to a gene: 10. CDR1 is SGHTA and CDR2 is FQGTGA in the germline V gene. The CDR3 runs 15 residues. The CDR3 DNA follows: TGTGCCAGCAGGTTGGGACAGGGCATGGGAAATGAGCAGTTCTTC. As protein: CASRLGQGMGNEQFF.

There are a few counts of this clone. The rearrangement joins TRBV5-1 to TRBJ2-5; unclear D gene. V gave up 2 bases and J gave up 5 bases, with 13 bases separating them. Germline loops: CDR1 SGHRS, CDR2 YFSETQ. The CDR3 loop spans 14 amino acids. The CDR3 loop is CASSFPSDRETQYF. CDR3 nucleotide sequence: TGCGCCAGCAGCTTCCCCTCTGATCGGGAGACCCAGTACTTC. Using reference TRBV5-1 and TRBJ2-5 for the parts outside the CDR3, the full variable domain is KAGVTQTPRYLIKTRGQQVTLSCSPISGHRSVSWYQQTPGQGLQFLFEYFSETQRNKGNFPGRFSGRQFSNSRSEMNVSTLELGDSALYLCASSFPSDRETQYFGPGTRLLVL.

In its sample, this clone was seen a few times. J is TRBJ2-7 and V is TRBV7-2; D is unresolved. Germline CDR1 reads SGHTA; CDR2 reads FQGNSA. V lost 3 bases and J lost 3, with 9 bases in between. The CDR3 is made up of 13 amino acids. The CDR3 loop is CASSLWQVYEQYF. CDR3 DNA: TGTGCCAGCAGCTTGTGGCAAGTCTACGAGCAGTACTTC.

This clone showed up just a few times. Relative to the germline gene, one junction end is altered; a read error may explain this. V usage is TRBV7-2 and J usage is TRBJ2-7; D ambiguous. The germline gives CDR1 SGHTA, CDR2 FQGNSA. CDR3 length: 14 amino acids. In DNA form, the CDR3 reads TGTGCCAGCACCTTACAAGAGAGCTCCTACGAGCAGTACTTC. Protein sequence: CASTLQESSYEQYF.

This clone was seen only a few times. V and J are TRBV29-1 and TRBJ1-5; D call uncertain. CDR1 is SQVTM and CDR2 is ANQGSEA in the germline V gene. The CDR3 totals 15 residues. V was clipped by 6 bases and J by 3 bases, with 18 bases between them. The CDR3 bases are TGCAGCGTGGTAGTGGCCTCCGAAATCAATCAGCCCCAGCATTTT. Encoded protein: CSVVVASEINQPQHF.

V and J are TRBV18 and TRBJ2-5, with D unresolved. The DNA end lines up better with TRBJ2-7; the J call may be wrong. Germline CDR1 KGHSH, CDR2 LQKENI. CDR3 length equals 12 residues. The CDR3 here is CASSPPSYEQYF. The CDR3 DNA reads as TGTGCCAGCTCACCACCCTCCTACGAGCAGTACTTC.

In its sample, this clone was seen a few times. The chain is built from TRBV19 and TRBJ2-3, with D uncertain. The CDR3 contains 14 residues. Germline CDR1 reads LNHDA; CDR2 reads SQIVND (reference sequence). Trimming left V 3 bases short and J 1 base short, with 8 bases between. The chain's CDR3 is CASSIGPGTDTQYF. CDR3 in DNA: TGTGCCAGTAGTATCGGTCCGGGCACAGATACGCAGTATTTT.

This clone has a single count. The rearrangement uses TRBV7-9 and TRBJ1-6; TRBD1 might be the D (5 bases). The CDR3 runs to 14 residues. CDR1 SEHNR and CDR2 FQNEAQ come from the germline V gene (reference sequence). V lost 3 bases and J lost 8, with 11 bases in between. This chain's CDR3 is CASSFQGGDSPLHF. The CDR3 DNA sequence: TGTGCCAGCAGCTTCCAGGGCGGAGATTCACCCCTCCACTTT.

This clone was counted only a few times. The J gene is TRBJ2-5, the V gene TRBV7-3, with 8 positions matching TRBD1. Per the germline V gene, CDR1 is SGHTA and CDR2 is FQGTGA. V trimming: 2 bases; J trimming: 0 bases; junction bases outside the gene matches: 2. The CDR3 is 15 amino acids. The CDR3 loop reads CASSLRTGYQETQYF. CDR3 DNA sequence: TGTGCCAGCAGCTTACGGACAGGGTACCAAGAGACCCAGTACTTC.

In its sample, this clone was seen a few times. The rearrangement joins TRBV11-2 to TRBJ2-7; tentatively, D is TRBD1 (5 bases). Trimming stripped 3 bases from V and 2 bases from J, with 14 bases between. The CDR3 has 15 residues. The germline CDR1 and CDR2 sequences are SGHAT and FQNNGV. CDR3 DNA: TGTGCCAGCAGCTTCGCACTGACAGCTCCCTACGAGCAGTACTTC. Translation gives CASSFALTAPYEQYF.

This sequence joins TRBV30 and TRBJ2-7, with D perhaps matching TRBD2 (6 bases). The V end lost 5 bases, the J end lost 6 bases, and 11 bases lay between the germline ends. The germline CDR1 and CDR2 sequences are GTSNPN and SVGIG (reference sequence). The CDR3 spans 11 residues. CDR3 residues: CAWSTGVEQYF. The DNA for the CDR3 is TGTGCCTGGTCAACGGGGGTCGAGCAGTACTTC.

The V and J genes are TRBV4-2 and TRBJ1-4, with 7 positions matching TRBD1. CDR1 LGHNA and CDR2 YNFKEQ come from the germline V gene. This CDR3 spans 14 amino acids. V shed 8 bases and J 5 bases; nucleotides not matched to a gene: 8. The CDR3 is CASRTGEPNEKLFF. CDR3 in DNA: TGTGCCAGCCGCACAGGGGAACCCAATGAAAAACTGTTTTTT.

V usage is TRBV20-1 and J usage is TRBJ2-7, with D possibly TRBD1 on 5 matching bases. CDR3 length: 11 residues. Germline V gives CDR1 DFQATT, CDR2 SNEGSKA (reference sequence). Trimming left V 6 bases short and J 6 bases short, with 12 bases between. The CDR3 nucleotides are TGCAGTGCGCCGACCCAGGGCGAGCAGTACTTC. Its translation is CSAPTQGEQYF.

The J gene is TRBJ2-3, the V gene TRBV11-2; no firm D call. The V and J ends lost 6 bases and 11 bases respectively, with 15 bases between them. Looked up from germline, CDR1 is SGHAT and CDR2 is FQNNGV. This CDR3 is 12 amino acids long. CDR3 residues: CASRKRIFEQYF. Written as DNA, the CDR3 is TGTGCCAGCAGGAAGAGGATTTTCGAGCAGTATTTT.

This chain uses TRBV28 with TRBJ2-7; D gene unclear. The CDR3 spans 13 residues. Germline V gene lookup returns CDR1 MDHEN and CDR2 SYDVKM. With 3 bases removed from V and 2 bases from J, the gap between germline ends came to 8 bases. The DNA of the CDR3 is TGTGCCAGCAGTTTCCCACATCCCTACGAGCAGTACTTC. It translates to CASSFPHPYEQYF.

This clone has only a few counts. The chain carries TRBV7-2 and TRBJ2-5; D is perhaps TRBD2 (6 bases). Germline V gene data show CDR1 as SGHTA and CDR2 as FQGNSA. Trimming took off 1 base at V and 4 bases at J, with 13 bases between the two ends. The CDR3 contains 15 residues. The CDR3 DNA reads as TGTGCCAGCAGCTTAGAAGGTTGGAGGGCAGAGACCCAGTACTTC. Translation: CASSLEGWRAETQYF.

The chain combines TRBV7-3 with TRBJ2-7, with TRBD2 identical over 11 bases. In germline, CDR1 is SGHTA, CDR2 FQGTGA. The CDR3 loop spans 15 amino acids. V was pared by 5 bases and J by 2 bases, with 5 bases of the junction left unmatched. Here the CDR3 reads CASSVGTSGTYEQYF. CDR3 nucleotides: TGTGCCAGCAGCGTCGGGACTAGCGGAACCTACGAGCAGTACTTC.

This clone appeared a few times. The chain employs TRBV4-2 and TRBJ2-1, with TRBD2 matching 8 bases. This CDR3 region has 15 residues. The ends lost 1 base at V and 5 bases at J; junction bases unmatched: 4. Germline lookup yields CDR1 LGHNA and CDR2 YNFKEQ. The CDR3 DNA follows: TGTGCCAGCAGCCAAGGGCGGGGGGCGAACAATGAGCAGTTCTTC. Protein: CASSQGRGANNEQFF.

This clone was detected only a few times. The chain employs TRBV5-4 and TRBJ2-5; D ambiguous. The V gene's germline CDR1 is SGHNT and CDR2 YYREEE (reference sequence). The CDR3 loop spans 12 amino acids. With 1 base removed from V and 4 bases from J, the gap between germline ends came to 5 bases. The CDR3 is CASSLPPETQYF. The CDR3 region has the DNA TGTGCCAGCAGCTTGCCCCCAGAGACCCAGTACTTC.

This clone was found a few times. The chain employs TRBV6-4 and TRBJ1-2; D not resolved. The germline CDR1 and CDR2 sequences are MRHNA and SNTAGT. The V end lost 0 bases, the J end lost 8 bases, and 4 bases lay between the germline ends. This CDR3 contains 11 residues. CDR3 coding DNA: TGTGCCAGCAGTGACTCGTACGGCTACACCTTC. Translation gives CASSDSYGYTF.

V and J are TRBV5-1 and TRBJ1-1; D gene uncertain. V lost 4 bases and J lost 0, with 7 bases in between. This CDR3 is built from 13 residues. Germline CDR1 reads SGHRS; CDR2 reads YFSETQ. Here the CDR3 DNA reads TGCGCCAGCAGCCGTCTCATGAACACTGAAGCTTTCTTT. Its protein is CASSRLMNTEAFF.